The 27 T cell receptor beta chains below all came from one sample that was sequenced in a study of cytotoxic CD8 clonotypes in ibrutinib-treated CLL (dated by TCRdb to the early 2020s). Per the publication, the time point label means: about 11 months on ibrutinib. Library generation was performed with the immunoSEQ multiplex PCR assay. In TCRdb, the immuneACCESS table is reduced to in-frame sequences with V and J assigned. These tables do not hold every clone; where another copy was compared, an unresolved V gene accounts for under half, and the others remain unexplained. This sample has around 200,000 clones in its table, and approximately 79% of those were observed once. The biggest ten clones account for more than 9.5% of the sample. Here the sequenced sample was PBMCs, taken after 12 months of ibrutinib treatment. The receptors derive from a human donor with chronic lymphocytic leukemia.

The chain is built from TRBV7-9 and TRBJ2-5; 10 nucleotides align to TRBD2. The junction had 11 bases not matched to a gene; V was cut back by 8 bases and J by 5 bases. Per germline, CDR1 SEHNR and CDR2 FQNEAQ (reference sequence). This CDR3 is built from 15 residues. CDR3 DNA: TGTGCCAGCGCCCCTTCGGGTAGCGGGGGGGAGACCCAGTACTTC. It is translated as CASAPSGSGGETQYF.

The J gene is TRBJ2-7, the V gene TRBV7-9; 8 nucleotides match TRBD1. The CDR3 is made up of 16 amino acids. The junction had 7 bases not matched to a gene; V was cut back by 1 base and J by 2 bases. Germline V CDR1 and CDR2: SEHNR, FQNEAQ (reference sequence). This CDR3 reads CASSLGQGLGAYEQYF. CDR3 sequence (DNA): TGTGCCAGCAGCTTAGGACAGGGGCTGGGGGCCTACGAGCAGTACTTC.

This clone was detected only once. The chain links TRBV9 to TRBJ2-7; 12 bases map to TRBD1. V shed 3 bases and J 3 bases; nucleotides not matched to a gene: 4. The CDR3 is 15 amino acids. The germline CDR1 and CDR2 sequences are SGDLS and YYNGEE. The CDR3 DNA reads as TGTGCCAGCAGCGCGGGACAGGGGGCGTTCTACGAGCAGTACTTC. Encoded protein: CASSAGQGAFYEQYF.

This clone was picked up one time. The CDR3 region has the DNA TGTGCCAGCAGCCAGGGGGGAACCTACGAGCAGTACTTC. Its translation: CASSQGGTYEQYF. The chain couples TRBV4-2 to TRBJ2-7; D may be TRBD2 (6 bases). V lost 3 bases and J lost 2, with 8 bases in between. The germline CDR1 and CDR2 sequences are LGHNA and YNFKEQ. The CDR3 has 13 residues.

V is TRBV7-9 and J is TRBJ2-5; D is undetermined. Trimming removed 0 bases from V and 5 bases from J, with 13 bases in between. The CDR3 is 15 amino acids. Germline CDR1 reads SEHNR; CDR2 reads FQNEAQ (reference sequence). The DNA of the CDR3 is TGTGCCAGCAGCTTAGCGGCCATCTCCGGGGAGACCCAGTACTTC. This encodes CASSLAAISGETQYF.

The genes are TRBV4-2 and TRBJ2-7, with 9 bases identical to TRBD1. This CDR3 is 16 amino acids long. Germline CDR1 is LGHNA and CDR2 is YNFKEQ. With V trimmed by 5 bases and J by 1 base, 9 bases remained unmatched. The DNA for the CDR3 is TGTGCCAGCAGCAGCACAGGGGGCGAGGGATCCTACGAGCAGTACTTC. This encodes CASSSTGGEGSYEQYF.

The chain is built from TRBV27 and TRBJ2-7, with D possibly matching TRBD2 (5 bases). The CDR3 loop spans 14 amino acids. Germline CDR1 MNHEY, CDR2 SMNVEV (reference sequence). Trimming pared 6 bases from V and 3 bases from J, leaving 15 bases between. The CDR3 DNA is TGTGCCAGCAGCCGGGAAGGCGGTCTCTACGAGCAGTACTTC. This gives the protein CASSREGGLYEQYF.

The gene calls are TRBV5-3 and TRBJ2-7; no definite D call. TRBV5-3 is marked as an open reading frame, function uncertain. V lost 4 bases and J lost 5, with 16 bases in between. The CDR3 is 14 amino acids. The CDR3 loop reads CARSTTSRRDEQYF. For the CDR3, the DNA is TGTGCCAGAAGCACTACATCCCGAAGGGACGAGCAGTACTTC.

A single count supports this clone. The CDR3 nucleotides read TGTGCCAGCAGCCGGTTAGCGGGCGGCCCGCATTCGGATAGGTACGAGCAGTACTTC. Residues: CASSRLAGGPHSDRYEQYF. The chain is built from TRBV5-6 and TRBJ2-7; 7 nucleotides agree with TRBD2. Trimming cost V 4 bases and J 4 bases; bases outside gene matches: 23. Germline lookup yields CDR1 SGHDT and CDR2 YYEEEE. The CDR3 has 19 residues.

The genes are TRBV5-6 and TRBJ2-6, with D possibly matching TRBD2 (5 bases). Deletions cut 1 base from V and 4 bases from J, with 9 bases between. The CDR3 is 15 amino acids. Germline-derived CDR1 and CDR2 are SGHDT and YYEEEE. The CDR3 reads CASSLRGPGANVLTF. For the CDR3, the DNA is TGTGCCAGCAGCTTGCGAGGGCCAGGGGCCAACGTCCTGACTTTC. Full variable domain (outside the CDR3, taken from reference TRBV5-6 and TRBJ2-6): DAGVTQSPTHLIKTRGQQVTLRCSPKSGHDTVSWYQQALGQGPQFIFQYYEEEERQRGNFPDRFSGHQFPNYSSELNVNALLLGDSALYLCASSLRGPGANVLTFGAGSRLTVL.

The chain carries TRBV6-1 and TRBJ2-3; D possibly corresponds to TRBD1 (5 bases). Germline V gene data show CDR1 as MNHNS and CDR2 as SASEGT. Trimming removed 2 bases from V and 0 bases from J, with 9 bases in between. The CDR3 contains 15 residues. CDR3: CASSETWGSTDTQYF. CDR3 DNA: TGTGCCAGCAGTGAAACCTGGGGCAGCACAGATACGCAGTATTTT.

The V gene is TRBV25-1, the J gene TRBJ2-5; a possible D gene is TRBD1 (6 bases). Trimming cost V 6 bases and J 5 bases, with 22 bases left between them. The germline V gene encodes CDR1 MGHDK and CDR2 SYGVNS. This CDR3 has 16 residues. The CDR3 here is CASRPGPGVIWETQYF. CDR3 in DNA: TGTGCCAGCAGACCCGGGCCAGGGGTCATTTGGGAGACCCAGTACTTC.

The gene calls are TRBV19 and TRBJ1-2; possible D gene TRBD1, 5 bases. This CDR3 has 16 amino acids. The V gene's germline CDR1 is LNHDA and CDR2 SQIVND (reference sequence). V dropped 0 bases and J dropped 4 bases, with 15 bases sitting between them. This chain's CDR3 is CASSIDKRPGPYGYTF. CDR3 nucleotide sequence: TGTGCCAGTAGTATAGATAAACGACCAGGGCCCTATGGCTACACCTTC.

This chain uses TRBV9 with TRBJ1-4, with D possibly matching TRBD1 (5 bases). V shed 1 base and J shed 4 bases, with 14 bases lying between them. The germline V gene has CDR1 SGDLS and CDR2 YYNGEE. The CDR3 sequence is 16 residues long. CDR3 residues: CASSVRGSGSNEKLFF. CDR3 DNA: TGTGCCAGCAGCGTAAGGGGTTCGGGAAGTAATGAAAAACTGTTTTTT.

The CDR3 sequence is CASSFEPGPQHF. In DNA, the CDR3 is TGTGCCAGCAGTTTTGAGCCTGGGCCCCAGCATTTT. The chain employs TRBV28 and TRBJ1-5; D is unresolved. This CDR3 contains 12 residues. Germline CDR1 reads MDHEN; CDR2 reads SYDVKM. V was shortened by 3 bases and J by 9 bases, with 9 bases between the two germline ends.

In its sample, this clone was seen a few times. The chain employs TRBV7-9 and TRBJ1-2, with TRBD1 identical over 7 bases. Germline V gives CDR1 SEHNR, CDR2 FQNEAQ (reference sequence). Trimming at V came to 5 bases and at J to 8 bases, leaving 8 bases not matched to a gene. There are 13 residues in the CDR3. The CDR3 region is CASSLGTARGYTF. The CDR3 coding sequence is TGTGCCAGCAGCCTCGGGACAGCTAGGGGCTACACCTTC.

The rearrangement joins TRBV7-9 to TRBJ2-1; weak D call: TRBD2 (6 bases). The CDR3 is 15 residues long. Per germline, CDR1 SEHNR and CDR2 FQNEAQ (reference sequence). The V and J ends lost 2 bases and 6 bases respectively, with 14 bases between them. The DNA of the CDR3 is TGTGCCAGCAGCTTAAGTAGCGGCCCGCTCAATGAGCAGTTCTTC. Its translation: CASSLSSGPLNEQFF.

The V gene is TRBV6-1, the J gene TRBJ2-1; 11 nucleotides agree with TRBD2. Per the germline V gene, CDR1 is MNHNS and CDR2 is SASEGT. With V trimmed by 2 bases and J by 9 bases, 0 bases remained unmatched. The length of the CDR3 is 13 residues. The CDR3 loop is CASSELAGGEQFF. Here the CDR3 DNA reads TGTGCCAGCAGTGAACTAGCGGGGGGTGAGCAGTTCTTC.

V gene TRBV5-1 combines with J gene TRBJ2-3; 13 nucleotides match TRBD2. The CDR3 consists of 20 residues. The germline V gene encodes CDR1 SGHRS and CDR2 YFSETQ. V shed 2 bases, J shed 8 bases, and the junction held 20 bases outside the gene matches. The CDR3 is CASSFGLVGIAGLAGLTQYF. As DNA, the CDR3 is TGCGCCAGCAGCTTCGGCCTAGTGGGGATCGCGGGACTAGCGGGGCTTACGCAGTATTTT.

V and J are TRBV18 and TRBJ2-7, with D tentatively TRBD1 (6 bases). Trimming left V 3 bases short and J 1 base short, with 16 bases between. In germline, CDR1 is KGHSH, CDR2 LQKENI. The CDR3 length is 16 residues. This chain's CDR3 is CASSPATGIGSYEQYF. The CDR3 DNA reads as TGTGCCAGCTCACCGGCGACAGGAATTGGGTCCTACGAGCAGTACTTC.

This rearrangement joins TRBV7-9 to TRBJ2-1; TRBD1 agrees at 11 bases. Losses at the gene ends were 5 bases for V and 3 bases for J; bases not matched to a gene: 9. Germline-derived CDR1 and CDR2 are SEHNR and FQNEAQ (reference sequence). The CDR3 sequence is 17 residues long. CDR3 sequence (DNA): TGTGCCAGCAGCCACGCCCCCGGGACAGGGGGCTACAATGAGCAGTTCTTC. Translating it yields CASSHAPGTGGYNEQFF.

The genes are TRBV5-5 and TRBJ1-1; D not resolved. The CDR3 loop spans 13 amino acids. V lost 0 bases to trimming and J lost 5 bases, with 8 bases between them. Germline-derived CDR1 and CDR2 are SGHKS and YYEKEE (reference sequence). CDR3 protein: CASSLDPQTEAFF. The CDR3 coding sequence is TGTGCCAGCAGCTTGGATCCGCAGACTGAAGCTTTCTTT.

This clone has just a few counts. This chain joins TRBV27 and TRBJ1-5, with no clear D. Germline V CDR1 and CDR2: MNHEY, SMNVEV (reference sequence). The CDR3 length is 15 residues. Trimming took 3 bases from V and 2 from J, leaving 11 bases between them. The CDR3 sequence: CASSFFESRNQPQHF. CDR3 DNA sequence: TGTGCCAGCAGTTTCTTTGAATCCCGCAATCAGCCCCAGCATTTT.

This chain joins TRBV27 and TRBJ2-7; 8 bases match TRBD1. Germline assignment: CDR1 MNHEY and CDR2 SMNVEV (reference sequence). This CDR3 region has 14 residues. With V trimmed by 7 bases and J by 3 bases, 8 bases remained unmatched. CDR3 sequence (DNA): TGTGCCAGCACCGGTGGGACAGGAGGCTACGAGCAGTACTTC. It codes for CASTGGTGGYEQYF.

J is TRBJ1-1 and V is TRBV5-6; unclear D gene. The V end was cut by 1 base, the J end by 4 bases, with 8 bases between. The CDR3 consists of 13 residues. Germline V lookup: CDR1 SGHDT, CDR2 YYEEEE. This CDR3 reads CASSLQLTTEAFF. CDR3 nucleotides: TGTGCCAGCAGCTTGCAACTGACCACTGAAGCTTTCTTT.

V usage is TRBV2 and J usage is TRBJ2-2, with TRBD2 matching over 9 bases. V trimming: 9 bases; J trimming: 4 bases; junction bases outside the gene matches: 9. The CDR3 extends over 15 amino acids. Germline loops: CDR1 SNHLY, CDR2 FYNNEI. The CDR3 region is CASNRAGGGTGELFF. DNA of the CDR3: TGTGCCAGTAATAGGGCGGGAGGGGGCACCGGGGAGCTGTTTTTT.

The chain combines TRBV2 with TRBJ1-5; a possible D gene is TRBD1 (6 bases). V was cut by 6 bases and J by 4 bases, with 13 bases left in between. From germline, CDR1 is SNHLY and CDR2 FYNNEI. This CDR3 is built from 14 residues. As DNA, the CDR3 is TGTGCCAGCAGCATGCTCCAGGGGAATCAGCCCCAGCATTTT. Translation: CASSMLQGNQPQHF.